Included here is one T cell receptor (beta chain) sequence, with context. It has no known antigen specificity. Per-base quality was not reported, and no clone a single base away is much larger than it. The data were taken from a study of PD-1 blockade in classical Hodgkin lymphoma (dated by TCRdb to the early 2020s). As for the study more broadly: Nivolumab dosing was 3 mg/kg intravenously every 2 weeks, continuing until either disease progression or unacceptable toxicity. The study used CyTOF and TCR beta sequencing to define a peripheral blood immune signature of response to PD-1 blockade in classical Hodgkin lymphoma. Overall study outcomes, separate from this receptor: Baseline TCR diversity was reported to be lower in newly diagnosed patients than in healthy donors and to be lower still in relapsed/refractory patients. The study was restricted to a single clinical trial cohort, and the causes of repertoire differences, possibly disease activity or prior therapy, were left undefined. By C4D1, a significant rise was seen in CD4+ TCR diversity but not in CD8+ TCR diversity (p=0.0027 vs p=0.16), and the rise was most apparent among complete responders (p=0.02). Trial patients with a complete response had baseline diversity similar to that of newly diagnosed patients, while partial responders and progressors had significantly lower diversity. Lower diversity was seen in patients whose nivolumab began less than 1 year after ASCT, and these patients were left out of later analyses so that immune reconstitution would not confound the results.

The time point tag for this specimen amounts to: cycle 4 day 1 (C4D1), after five to seven weeks of nivolumab. All trial patients had relapsed after autologous stem cell transplantation, with cohorts A, B and C differing in prior brentuximab vedotin exposure. The trial cohort was composed of approximately 56 patients with relapsed/refractory classical Hodgkin lymphoma, for whom complete response, partial response or progressive disease was recorded as best overall response. In the multi-cohort phase II CheckMate 205 trial, trial patients received single-agent nivolumab. An independent review committee assessed best overall response by applying the 2007 International Working Group response criteria. Trial PBMCs were obtained immediately prior to nivolumab initiation (C1D1) and on therapy at cycle 2 day 1 and cycle 4 day 1. After peripheral blood was drawn into 8 mL Vacutainer Cell Preparation Tubes, PBMCs were isolated by centrifugation and then cryopreserved.

The CDR3 runs 14 residues from the cysteine to the phenylalanine. Only the CDR3 portion is preserved as DNA: 42 bases, with reading frame beginning at the first base. Based on the germline V gene, the CDR1 and CDR2 sequences are SGDLS and YYNGEE. Trimming at the junction amounts to 5 bases on V and 7 bases on J, and the germline ends lie 15 bases apart. Genomic DNA was isolated using the Qiagen DNeasy kit from unsorted PBMCs as well as from negatively selected CD4+ and CD8+ fractions. Using primers that anneal to V and J segments, immunoSEQ multiplex PCR amplified the TCR beta CDR3 regions. A synthetic immune receptor repertoire was used to minimize amplification bias, and any remaining bias was removed computationally after sequencing. The original pipeline was this. Custom Python scripts were used to quantify repertoire diversity as the Shannon entropy index. Unsorted, CD4+ and CD8+ repertoires were analyzed separately, except in combined analyses where CD4+ and CD8+ sequences were merged in silico. A clone counted as expanded when the clone's frequency after treatment rose at least 2-fold relative to C1D1, and clones undetected at baseline were given a pseudocount of 0.5. Singleton clones were defined as clones with 0 or 1 copy at C1D1, and non-singleton clones were defined as clones with 2 or more copies. By matching protein sequences in sorted samples from the same patient, clones expanded in unsorted samples were annotated as CD4+, CD8+ or unknown. Wilcoxon tests on paired samples were used to test changes in diversity from C1D1 to C4D1. In TCRdb, the immuneACCESS table is reduced to in-frame sequences with V and J assigned. These tables do not hold every clone; where another copy was compared, an unresolved V gene accounts for under half, and the others remain unexplained. Clonal size and the V and J genes are those of that table, whereas D and trimming came from the DNA. Within this sample are tens of thousands of clones, with approximately 72% of them counted one time only. The ten most abundant clones make up approximately 12% of the sample.

The receptor comes from a human donor with classical Hodgkin lymphoma. Here the sequenced sample was peripheral blood mononuclear cells (PBMCs), taken before the fourth cycle of nivolumab. The chain is encoded by TRBV9 joined to TRBJ1-4, with the D gene not confidently named. The CDR3 region has the sequence CASSPISEGEKLFF. The DNA sequence is TGTGCCAGCAGTCCCATTTCCGAAGGTGAAAAACTGTTTTTT.